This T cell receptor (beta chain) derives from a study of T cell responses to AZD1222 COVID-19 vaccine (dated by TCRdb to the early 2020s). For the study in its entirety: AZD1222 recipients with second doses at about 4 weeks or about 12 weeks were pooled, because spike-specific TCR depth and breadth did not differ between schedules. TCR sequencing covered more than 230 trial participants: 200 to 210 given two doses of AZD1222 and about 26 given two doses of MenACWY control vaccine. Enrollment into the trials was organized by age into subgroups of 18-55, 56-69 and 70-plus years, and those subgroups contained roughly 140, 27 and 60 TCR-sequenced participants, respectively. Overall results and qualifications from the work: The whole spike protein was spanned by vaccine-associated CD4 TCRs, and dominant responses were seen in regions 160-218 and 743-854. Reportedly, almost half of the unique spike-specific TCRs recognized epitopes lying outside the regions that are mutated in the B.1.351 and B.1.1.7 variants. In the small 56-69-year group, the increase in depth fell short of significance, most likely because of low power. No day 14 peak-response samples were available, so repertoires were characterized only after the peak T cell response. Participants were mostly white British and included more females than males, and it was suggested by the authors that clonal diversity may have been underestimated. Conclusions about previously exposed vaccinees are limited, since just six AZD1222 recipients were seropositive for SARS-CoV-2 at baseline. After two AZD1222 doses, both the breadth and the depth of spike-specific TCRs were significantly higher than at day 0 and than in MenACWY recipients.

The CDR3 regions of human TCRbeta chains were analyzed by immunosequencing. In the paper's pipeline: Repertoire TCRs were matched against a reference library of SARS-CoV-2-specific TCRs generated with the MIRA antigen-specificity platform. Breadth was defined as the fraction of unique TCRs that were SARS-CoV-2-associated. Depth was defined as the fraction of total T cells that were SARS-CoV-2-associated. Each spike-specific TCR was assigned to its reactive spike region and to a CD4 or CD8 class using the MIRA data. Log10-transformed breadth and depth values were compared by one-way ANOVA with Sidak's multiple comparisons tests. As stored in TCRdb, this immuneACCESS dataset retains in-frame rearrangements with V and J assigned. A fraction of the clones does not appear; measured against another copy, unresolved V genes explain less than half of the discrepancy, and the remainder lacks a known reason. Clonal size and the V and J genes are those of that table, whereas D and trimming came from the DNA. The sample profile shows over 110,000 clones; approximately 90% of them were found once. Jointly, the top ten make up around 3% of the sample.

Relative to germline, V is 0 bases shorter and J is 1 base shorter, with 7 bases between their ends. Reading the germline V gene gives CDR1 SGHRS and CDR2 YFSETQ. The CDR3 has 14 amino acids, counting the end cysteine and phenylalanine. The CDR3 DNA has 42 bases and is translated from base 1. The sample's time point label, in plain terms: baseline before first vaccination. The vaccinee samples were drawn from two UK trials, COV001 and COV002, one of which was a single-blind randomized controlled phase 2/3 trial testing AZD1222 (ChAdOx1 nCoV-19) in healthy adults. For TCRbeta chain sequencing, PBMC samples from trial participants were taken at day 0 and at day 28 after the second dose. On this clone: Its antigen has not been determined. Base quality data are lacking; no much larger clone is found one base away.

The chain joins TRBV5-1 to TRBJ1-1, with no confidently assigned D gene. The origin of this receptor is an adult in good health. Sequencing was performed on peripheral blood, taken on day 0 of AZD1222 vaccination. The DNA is TGCGCCAGCAGCTTGGATTGGCCGAACACTGAAGCTTTCTTT. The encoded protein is CASSLDWPNTEAFF.